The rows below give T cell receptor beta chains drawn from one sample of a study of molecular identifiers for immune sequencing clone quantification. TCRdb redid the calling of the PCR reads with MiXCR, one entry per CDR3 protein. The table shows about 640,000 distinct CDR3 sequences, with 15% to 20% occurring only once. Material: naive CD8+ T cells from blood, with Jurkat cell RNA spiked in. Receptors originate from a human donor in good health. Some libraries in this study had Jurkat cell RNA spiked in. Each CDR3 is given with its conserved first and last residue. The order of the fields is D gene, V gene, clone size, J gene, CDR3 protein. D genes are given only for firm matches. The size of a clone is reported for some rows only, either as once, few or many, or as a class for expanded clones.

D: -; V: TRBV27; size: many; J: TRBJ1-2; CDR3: CASSLSTLAGYTF
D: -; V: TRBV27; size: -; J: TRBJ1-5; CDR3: CASSLWYRVDSNQPQHF
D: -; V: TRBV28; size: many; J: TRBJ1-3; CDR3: CATIGAVSGNTIYF
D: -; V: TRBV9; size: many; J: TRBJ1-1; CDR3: CASSVATATEAFF
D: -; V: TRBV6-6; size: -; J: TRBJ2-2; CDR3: CACSSAGTAGELFF
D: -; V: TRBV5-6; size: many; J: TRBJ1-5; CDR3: CASSLTGSQPQHF
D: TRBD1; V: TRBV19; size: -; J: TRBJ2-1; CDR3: CASSIGGQGLELFF
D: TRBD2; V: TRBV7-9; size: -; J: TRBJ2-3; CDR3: CASSPLFGSGRADTQYF
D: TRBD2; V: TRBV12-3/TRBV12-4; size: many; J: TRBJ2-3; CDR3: CASSPSLAGVDTQYF
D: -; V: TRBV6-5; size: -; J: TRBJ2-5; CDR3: CASIQQGQETQYF
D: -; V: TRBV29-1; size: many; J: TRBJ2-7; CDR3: CSVELANAYEQYF
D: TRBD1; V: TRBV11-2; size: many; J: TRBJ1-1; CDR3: CASSLTGVDLNTEAFF
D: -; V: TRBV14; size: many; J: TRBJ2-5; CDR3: CASSQRVLLDPQYF
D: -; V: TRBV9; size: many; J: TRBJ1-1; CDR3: CASSPPGGATEAFF
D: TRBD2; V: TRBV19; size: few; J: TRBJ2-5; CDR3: CASSIGLALAGKETQYF
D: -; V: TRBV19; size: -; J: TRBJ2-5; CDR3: CASSIEDSRQETQYF
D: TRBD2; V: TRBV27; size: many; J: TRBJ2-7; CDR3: CASSLGGRPYEQYF
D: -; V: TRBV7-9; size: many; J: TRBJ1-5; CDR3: CASSSLAQPQHF
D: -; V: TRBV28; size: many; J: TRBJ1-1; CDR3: CASSPIRPDAFF
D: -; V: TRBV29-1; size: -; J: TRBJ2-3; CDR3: CNVPYGVTDTQYF
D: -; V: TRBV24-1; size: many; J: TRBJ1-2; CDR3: CATSLNEGYGYTF
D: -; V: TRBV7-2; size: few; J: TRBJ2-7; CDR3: CASSLEGMGVLDYEQYF
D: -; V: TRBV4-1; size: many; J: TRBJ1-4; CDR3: CASSQEGRGEKLFF
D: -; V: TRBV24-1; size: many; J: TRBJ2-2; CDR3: CATSDLGIGELFF
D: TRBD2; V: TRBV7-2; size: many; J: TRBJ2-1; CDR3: CASKAPSGSHEQFF
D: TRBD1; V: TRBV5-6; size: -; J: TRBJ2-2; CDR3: CASSQPDRGGELFF
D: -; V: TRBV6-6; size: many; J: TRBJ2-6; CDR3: CASSGLDPMVSLGANVLTF
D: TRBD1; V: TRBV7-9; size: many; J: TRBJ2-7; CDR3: CASSSGTGVREQYF
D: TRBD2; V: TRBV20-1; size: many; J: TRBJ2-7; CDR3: CSARVSGDYEQYF
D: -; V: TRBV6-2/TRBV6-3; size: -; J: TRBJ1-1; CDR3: CASSQDKTTEAFF
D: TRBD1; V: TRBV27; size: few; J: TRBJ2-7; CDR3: CASSFMGQGAYEQYF
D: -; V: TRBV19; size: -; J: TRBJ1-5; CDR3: CASSIDPSGSQPQHF
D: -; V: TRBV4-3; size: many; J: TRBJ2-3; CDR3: CASSQDGTGGTDTQYF
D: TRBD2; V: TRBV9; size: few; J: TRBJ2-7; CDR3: CASSVAPAGAYEQYF
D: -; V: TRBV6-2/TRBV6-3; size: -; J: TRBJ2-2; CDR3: CASTDRSGELFF
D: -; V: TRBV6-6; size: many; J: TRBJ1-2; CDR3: CAGGGVGDYGYTF
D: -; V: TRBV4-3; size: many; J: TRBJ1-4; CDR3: CASSQGSTGYNEKLFF
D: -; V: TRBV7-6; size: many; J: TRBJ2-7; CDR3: CASSPTAGSSYEQYF
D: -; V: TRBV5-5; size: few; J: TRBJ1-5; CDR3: CASSFWQTDTGGSQHF
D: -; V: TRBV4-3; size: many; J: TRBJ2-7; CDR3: CASSQDSVPIYEQYF
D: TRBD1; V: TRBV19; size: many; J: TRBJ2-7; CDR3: CASSPGQSYEQYF
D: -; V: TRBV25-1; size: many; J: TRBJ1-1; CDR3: CASSEGAYTEAFF
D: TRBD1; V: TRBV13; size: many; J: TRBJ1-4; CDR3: CASSQDRDKLFF
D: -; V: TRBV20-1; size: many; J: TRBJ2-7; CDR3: CSASWTATYEQYF
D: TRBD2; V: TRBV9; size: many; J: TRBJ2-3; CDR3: CASSPPSGGYTDTQYF
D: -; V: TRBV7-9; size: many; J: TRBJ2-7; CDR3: CASSLIPAGRYEQYF
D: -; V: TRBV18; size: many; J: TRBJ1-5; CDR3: CASSPKAGYDPQHF
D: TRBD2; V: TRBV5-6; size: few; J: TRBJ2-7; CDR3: CASSWGTSGSYYEQYF
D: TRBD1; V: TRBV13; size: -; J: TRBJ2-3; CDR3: CTGSLAGTGGYTDTQYF
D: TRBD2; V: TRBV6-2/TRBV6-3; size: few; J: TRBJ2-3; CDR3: CASSAGLVGMDTQYF
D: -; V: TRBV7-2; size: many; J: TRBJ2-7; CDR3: CASSLGAGWNEQYF
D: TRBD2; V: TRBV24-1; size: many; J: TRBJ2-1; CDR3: CATSDPTSGMNNEQFF
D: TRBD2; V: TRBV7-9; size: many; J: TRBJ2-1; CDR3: CASSTLAGALNEQFF
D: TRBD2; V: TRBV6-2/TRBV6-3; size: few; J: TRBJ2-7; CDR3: CASSYSLRGEISYEQYF
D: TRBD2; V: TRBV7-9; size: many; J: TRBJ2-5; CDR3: CASSPSGLTGTRSQETQYF
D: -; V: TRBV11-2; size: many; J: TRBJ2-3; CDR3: CASSPMGGSGGLTDTQYF
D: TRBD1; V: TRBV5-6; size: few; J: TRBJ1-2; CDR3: CASSLGGQVVYGYTF